The clone carrying this T cell receptor (beta chain) was seen only a few times. Antigen specificity is unknown. TCRdb redid the clone calls on the PCR reads using MiXCR. The profile shows about 23,000 clones, around 20% of them singletons. Thyroid surgery was performed in patients who had received no treatment beforehand. This entry comes from a study of metastatic and nonmetastatic thyroid tumors. Overall study: Across blood and tumor or nodule tissue, repertoires from malignant and benign thyroid patients were compared with one another. General study points: For both blood and tumor, malignant thyroid tumors reportedly showed significantly higher TCR beta diversity than benign nodules did.

This TCR was recovered from a female donor with papillary thyroid cancer or a benign thyroid nodule (not recorded which). Some clones in this sample may be carry-over from other donors' samples. The sequencing input was blood.

The CDR3, as DNA: TGTGCCAGCAGCCCTCCGGGGTACAATGAGCAGTTCTTC. Its protein product is CASSPPGYNEQFF. The V call is TRBV5-4, the J call TRBJ2-1; D perhaps matches TRBD2 (5 bases). This CDR3 contains 13 residues. Germline lookup yields CDR1 SGHNT and CDR2 YYREEE (reference sequence). Trimming pared 4 bases from V and 4 bases from J, leaving 9 bases between.